What follows are 7 T cell receptor beta chains derived from one specimen sequenced in a study of regulatory T cells in long-lasting Graves disease. Through Arm-PCR of CDR3 regions and iRepertoire HTBI primers, TCR beta libraries were built. MiXCR, run by TCRdb on the multiplex PCR reads, gives a single entry per CDR3 protein. The sample includes around 400,000 distinct CDR3 sequences, around 20% seen only once; the top ten take 26%. The sample's time point: persistent/refractory GD, antithyroid drugs over 5 years with positive TRAb. PBMCs were the source of the RNA used for TCR sequencing. The specimen comprised peripheral blood mononuclear cells (PBMCs), sampled when the disease was refractory, from a patient treated with antithyroid drugs. The receptors derive from a female donor with Graves disease.

V and J are TRBV6-1 and TRBJ2-1; D assignment may be TRBD1 or TRBD2 (6 bases each). The ends were cut back, 7 bases at V and 10 bases at J, with 20 bases in the middle. CDR3 size: 14 residues. From germline, CDR1 is MNHNS and CDR2 SASEGT. The CDR3 region has the DNA TGTGCCAGCAACAGATACGGGGCCGGGGGCGAGCAGTTCTTC. The encoded protein is CASNRYGAGGEQFF.

With regard to this clonotype: Given a much more abundant clone one base away, this may be a read error. J is TRBJ2-7 and V is TRBV28, with D perhaps matching TRBD2 (5 bases). Per germline, CDR1 MDHEN and CDR2 SYDVKM. V lost 7 bases, J lost 6 bases, and 13 bases lay in between. The CDR3 totals 12 residues. The CDR3 region is CASTTPRGEQYF. CDR3 nucleotide sequence: TGTGCCAGCACTACCCCCCGGGGCGAGCAGTACTTC.

This clonotype occurred many times. The germline gene is not matched at one end of the junction; a read error may be the cause. The CDR3: CASSETRDTSNEQYF. CDR3 nucleotide sequence: TGTGCCAGCAGTGAAACGCGGGACACCTCCAACGAGCAGTACTTC. The genes are TRBV6-1 and TRBJ2-7; D is possibly TRBD1 or TRBD2 (6 bases each). Germline loops: CDR1 MNHNS, CDR2 SASEGT. CDR3 length: 15 residues.

The rearrangement uses TRBV6-2 or TRBV6-3 and TRBJ1-5; D not certain. CDR1 and CDR2 from the germline V gene are MNHEY and SVGEGT. The CDR3 length is 16 residues. The V and J ends lost 2 bases and 3 bases respectively, with 14 bases between them. The CDR3 region is CASSYGEIPANQPQHF. The CDR3 DNA is TGTGCCAGCAGTTACGGGGAGATCCCCGCCAATCAGCCCCAGCATTTT.

The chain carries TRBV27 and TRBJ2-7; the match to TRBD1 covers 7 bases. This CDR3 region has 15 residues. Trimming removed 5 bases from V and 0 bases from J; junction bases left unmatched: 7. CDR1 and CDR2 (germline): MNHEY, SMNVEV (reference sequence). DNA for the CDR3: TGTGCCAGCAGTAGGTCGACAGGGCTCTCCTACGAGCAGTACTTC. It yields the protein CASSRSTGLSYEQYF.

A few counts support this clonotype. The rearrangement uses TRBV15 and TRBJ2-2; D is unclear. Germline loops: CDR1 LNHNV, CDR2 YYDKDF (reference sequence). With 0 bases removed from V and 8 bases from J, the gap between germline ends came to 10 bases. The CDR3 consists of 14 residues. CDR3 in DNA: TGTGCCACCAGCAGAGATCGGGCTTCTGGGGAGCTGTTTTTT. This codes for CATSRDRASGELFF.

As for this clonotype: This is likely an artifact of a read error, given a far larger clone one base away. The chain has TRBV7-3 and TRBJ1-1; the D is unclear. V lost 2 bases and J lost 1, with 5 bases in between. The germline gives CDR1 SGHTA, CDR2 FQGTGA. This CDR3 has 13 residues. The CDR3 sequence: CASSLWWNTEAFF. CDR3 nucleotide sequence: TGTGCCAGCAGCTTATGGTGGAACACTGAAGCTTTCTTT.